These 19 T cell receptor beta chains share one sample of origin, sequenced in a study of blood T cell repertoires in COVID-19. This table comes from immunoSEQ multiplex PCR, and its TCRdb copy is limited to in-frame clones, with some not included. The sample has 50,000 or so clones; about 83% are singletons. Material for sequencing was peripheral blood. Receptors were obtained from a man aged 40-49 years with acute or convalescent COVID-19.

CDR3 DNA: TGTGCCAGCGAAGTGGGCCCTACGTTCCGTCAGCCCCAGCATTTT. Translation gives CASEVGPTFRQPQHF. The chain joins TRBV6-5 to TRBJ1-5, with no clear D. The germline V gene has CDR1 MNHEY and CDR2 SVGAGI. This CDR3 is built from 15 residues. V lost 8 bases and J lost 6, with 20 bases in between.

J is TRBJ2-7 and V is TRBV3-1 (or the pseudogene TRBV3-2), with 14 bases matching TRBD2. CDR1 and CDR2 from the germline V gene are LGHDT and YNNKEL (reference sequence). Losses at the gene ends were 4 bases for V and 4 bases for J; bases not matched to a gene: 6. CDR3 size: 16 residues. This chain's CDR3 is CASSPSGLAGVYEQYF. Written as DNA, the CDR3 is TGTGCCAGCAGCCCGTCGGGACTAGCGGGAGTTTACGAGCAGTACTTC.

This clone was seen a handful of times. The chain carries TRBV7-2 and TRBJ1-2, with 8 bases lining up with TRBD1. CDR3 size: 17 residues. The trim removed 4 bases at V and 2 bases at J, leaving 12 bases unmatched. The germline gives CDR1 SGHTA, CDR2 FQGNSA. The CDR3 sequence is CASSYSWTGSANYGYTF. The CDR3 nucleotides are TGTGCCAGCAGCTATTCTTGGACAGGGTCGGCCAACTATGGCTACACCTTC.

This clone was seen only a few times. The V and J genes are TRBV3-1 (or the pseudogene TRBV3-2) and TRBJ2-5, with a weak D call TRBD1 (5 bases). The CDR3 length is 17 residues. Germline CDR1 and CDR2: LGHDT and YNNKEL (reference sequence). The V end was cut by 3 bases, the J end by 2 bases, with 19 bases between. The CDR3 loop reads CASSHPRRGDRQETQYF. The CDR3 DNA sequence: TGTGCCAGCAGCCATCCGAGAAGGGGTGATAGGCAAGAGACCCAGTACTTC.

CDR3 protein: CATSDRVQETQYF. The CDR3, as DNA: TGTGCCACCAGTGACAGGGTCCAAGAGACCCAGTACTTC. This chain joins TRBV24-1 and TRBJ2-5, with D possibly being TRBD1 (5 bases). Trimming removed 4 bases at V and 1 base at J, with 6 bases between. The CDR3 is 13 residues long. Germline V gene lookup returns CDR1 KGHDR and CDR2 SFDVKD.

There are a few counts of this clone. The chain has TRBV10-1 and TRBJ2-2; 9 positions match TRBD2. This CDR3 comprises 13 residues. The V segment lost 9 bases and the J segment 5 bases; nucleotides outside the gene matches: 4. From germline, CDR1 is WNHNN and CDR2 SYGVQD (reference sequence). The CDR3 loop reads CASRSGSTGELFF. The CDR3 DNA reads TGCGCCAGTCGTAGCGGGAGTACCGGGGAGCTGTTTTTT.

This chain links TRBV5-6 with TRBJ1-5, with TRBD1 matching over 7 bases. Trimming at V came to 0 bases and at J to 4 bases, leaving 4 bases not matched to a gene. This CDR3 comprises 15 residues. Germline V CDR1 and CDR2: SGHDT, YYEEEE. The chain's CDR3 is CASSLAGGANQPQHF. CDR3 in DNA: TGTGCCAGCAGCTTGGCAGGGGGTGCGAATCAGCCCCAGCATTTT.

V is TRBV9 and J is TRBJ2-4; no definite D call. Germline V gene data show CDR1 as SGDLS and CDR2 as YYNGEE. The CDR3 is 15 residues long. Deletions cut 2 bases from V and 0 bases from J, with 9 bases between. The CDR3 region has the DNA TGTGCCAGCAGCGTGCACAAATTAGCCAAAAACATTCAGTACTTC. Amino acids: CASSVHKLAKNIQYF.

The chain employs TRBV19 and TRBJ1-4; 7 nucleotides line up with TRBD1. The J segment lost 7 bases and the V segment lost 9 bases, leaving 11 bases of the junction unmatched. The CDR3 runs 14 residues. Germline assignment: CDR1 LNHDA and CDR2 SQIVND (reference sequence). The CDR3 DNA is TGTGCCAGCGCAGTCCGACAGGGTGGTGAAAAACTGTTTTTT. Amino acid sequence: CASAVRQGGEKLFF.

The genes are TRBV2 and TRBJ1-5, with D perhaps matching TRBD1 (6 bases). This CDR3 spans 13 amino acids. From germline, CDR1 is SNHLY and CDR2 FYNNEI. Trimming removed 4 bases from V and 5 bases from J, with 9 bases in between. This chain's CDR3 is CASSVPGDQPQHF. The DNA of the CDR3 is TGTGCCAGCAGTGTCCCAGGGGATCAGCCCCAGCATTTT.

This clone was seen once. The chain has TRBV5-1 and TRBJ2-7; 8 bases agree with TRBD2. Losses at the gene ends were 0 bases for V and 4 bases for J; bases not matched to a gene: 3. The CDR3 totals 14 residues. Germline CDR1 reads SGHRS; CDR2 reads YFSETQ. The CDR3 is CASSLDLAGYEQYF. The CDR3 nucleotides read TGCGCCAGCAGCTTGGATCTAGCGGGTTACGAGCAGTACTTC. Full variable domain (rest looked up from reference TRBV5-1 and TRBJ2-7): KAGVTQTPRYLIKTRGQQVTLSCSPISGHRSVSWYQQTPGQGLQFLFEYFSETQRNKGNFPGRFSGRQFSNSRSEMNVSTLELGDSALYLCASSLDLAGYEQYFGPGTRLTVT.

V and J are TRBV6-5 and TRBJ1-5; tentatively, D is TRBD1 (5 bases). The CDR3 runs to 13 residues. V was pared by 11 bases and J by 0 bases, with 11 bases between. Germline CDR1 MNHEY, CDR2 SVGAGI. This CDR3 reads CAHGGFSNQPQHF. CDR3 DNA: TGTGCCCACGGGGGGTTTAGCAATCAGCCCCAGCATTTT.

The genes are TRBV11-2 and TRBJ2-7; D may be TRBD1 (6 bases). With 2 bases removed from V and 0 bases from J, the gap between germline ends came to 14 bases. This CDR3 comprises 16 residues. Germline-derived CDR1 and CDR2 are SGHAT and FQNNGV. The CDR3 bases are TGTGCCAGCAGCTTAAGGACGGGACAAAACTCCTACGAGCAGTACTTC. Translation gives CASSLRTGQNSYEQYF. The whole variable domain, filled in from reference TRBV11-2 and TRBJ2-7, reads EAGVAQSPRYKIIEKRQSVAFWCNPISGHATLYWYQQILGQGPKLLIQFQNNGVVDDSQLPKDRFSAERLKGVDSTLKIQPAKLEDSAVYLCASSLRTGQNSYEQYFGPGTRLTVT.

The chain employs TRBV5-1 and TRBJ1-4; maybe TRBD1 (6 bases). Germline V gene data show CDR1 as SGHRS and CDR2 as YFSETQ. V shed 4 bases and J shed 0 bases, with 13 bases lying between them. The CDR3 extends over 16 amino acids. The CDR3 DNA reads TGCGCCAGCAGCGGGGGACAAAGTGCAACTAATGAAAAACTGTTTTTT. It translates to CASSGGQSATNEKLFF.

V usage is TRBV5-1 and J usage is TRBJ2-7; the D gene is possibly TRBD2 (5 bases). The CDR3 has 16 amino acids. With 4 bases removed from V and 3 bases from J, the gap between germline ends came to 20 bases. Germline CDR1 SGHRS, CDR2 YFSETQ. The CDR3 sequence: CASSPGLRGEGYEQYF. The DNA of the CDR3 is TGCGCCAGCAGCCCAGGACTTCGGGGAGAGGGCTACGAGCAGTACTTC.

The DNA of the CDR3 is TGTGCCAGCAAGGAGGTTAACGAAAAACTGTTTTTT. Translating it yields CASKEVNEKLFF. V is TRBV6-5 and J is TRBJ1-4; D uncertain. In germline, CDR1 is MNHEY, CDR2 SVGAGI. V shed 7 bases and J shed 8 bases, with 11 bases lying between them. The CDR3 extends over 12 amino acids.

The chain combines TRBV4-1 with TRBJ2-1; 14 bases are shared with TRBD2. Losses at the gene ends were 4 bases for V and 4 bases for J; bases not matched to a gene: 9. Germline loops: CDR1 MGHRA, CDR2 YSYEKL. This CDR3 region has 18 residues. For the CDR3, the DNA is TGCGCCAGCAGCCTGGGACTAGCGGGAGTAAAGGTTTACAATGAGCAGTTCTTC. Its protein product is CASSLGLAGVKVYNEQFF.

This rearrangement joins TRBV29-1 to TRBJ2-5; D might be TRBD2 (6 bases). Trimming took off 3 bases at V and 8 bases at J, with 13 bases between the two ends. CDR3 length equals 12 residues. Germline V gives CDR1 SQVTM, CDR2 ANQGSEA. CDR3 coding DNA: TGCAGCGTTGAGGAGGGAAGTGAAACCCAGTACTTC. This gives the protein CSVEEGSETQYF. The variable domain in full, completed from reference TRBV29-1 and TRBJ2-5, reads SAVISQKPSRDICQRGTSLTIQCQVDSQVTMMFWYRQQPGQSLTLIATANQGSEATYESGFVIDKFPISRPNLTFSTLTVSNMSPEDSSIYLCSVEEGSETQYFGPGTRLLVL.

This chain connects TRBV5-5 to TRBJ2-7, with 7 bases identical to TRBD2. CDR1 SGHKS and CDR2 YYEKEE come from the germline V gene (reference sequence). J gave up 6 bases and V 4 bases, and 10 bases lay outside the gene matches. This CDR3 is built from 14 residues. CDR3 DNA sequence: TGTGCCAGCAGCCAGGCGGGAGTTTTGTCCGAGCAGTACGTC. Amino acids: CASSQAGVLSEQYV.